A single T cell receptor beta chain is shown here with its context. The target antigen is unknown. The data are from a study of T cells in tuberculosis. Study summary: T cells were selected with CD1B tetramers loaded with glucose monomycolate.

Whole-study findings and limits: Cases with active tuberculosis were adults, while controls were adolescents. The TCR-beta difference was not significant; alpha differences partly reflected length.

TCRdb's copy holds only in-frame clones and misses some; the assay was immunoSEQ multiplex PCR. Here the sample spans 20,000 to 30,000 clones, just under 97% being singletons. The V gene lost 7 bases and the J gene lost 5 bases, with 14 bases spanning the gap. The CDR3 contains 14 residues. The germline V gene has CDR1 LNHDA and CDR2 SQIVND (reference sequence). The genes are TRBV19 and TRBJ1-4, with D possibly TRBD1 on 6 matching bases. Sequencing was performed on PBMCs. This receptor was obtained from a donor between 10 and 35 years old with latent tuberculosis or without tuberculosis infection. The CDR3 nucleotides are TGTGCCAGTACCACTCTGGACAGAAATGAAAAACTGTTTTTT. Its translation: CASTTLDRNEKLFF.